The source of this T cell receptor beta chain is a study of blood T cell repertoires in COVID-19. Whole-study context: Samples came from the United States, Italy and Spain, spanning acute and convalescent COVID-19. From T cells, B-cell-depleted T cells, or PBMCs came the material, which was cDNA or gDNA.

Germline-derived CDR1 and CDR2 are SGHTS and YDEGEE. V shed 2 bases and J 2 bases; nucleotides not matched to a gene: 10. The CDR3 is made up of 16 amino acids. The data were produced by immunoSEQ multiplex PCR, yet TCRdb's version contains in-frame clones alone and is incomplete. The data contain 170,000 or so clones, roughly 84% of them singletons. The TCR sequence derives from a man aged 18-30 years with active or convalescent COVID-19. The sample comprised peripheral blood. The chain is built from TRBV5-8 and TRBJ2-7, with TRBD1 matching over 7 bases. The CDR3 coding sequence is TGTGCCAGCAGCTTAATGGTGACAGGGTTCCCCTACGAGCAGTACTTC. Its protein is CASSLMVTGFPYEQYF.